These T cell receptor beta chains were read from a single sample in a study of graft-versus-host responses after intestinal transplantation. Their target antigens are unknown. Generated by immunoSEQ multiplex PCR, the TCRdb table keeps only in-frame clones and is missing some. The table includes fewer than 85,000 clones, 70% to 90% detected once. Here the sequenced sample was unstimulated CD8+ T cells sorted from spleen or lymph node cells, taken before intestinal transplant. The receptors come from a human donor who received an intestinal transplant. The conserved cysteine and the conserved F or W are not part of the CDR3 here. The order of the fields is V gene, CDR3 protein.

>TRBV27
ASSLSGQGKGNYGYT
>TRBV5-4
ASSFPGLAGETTDTQY
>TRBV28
ASSFRGGLTPYNEQF
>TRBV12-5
ASGPPRLTVVANVLT
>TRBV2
ARDGSPSYYGYT
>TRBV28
ASSLCPCSTGTYNEQF
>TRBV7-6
ASSLVGGHTDTQY
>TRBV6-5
ASSYSTGHSYGYT
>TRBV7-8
ASSLGTGGNSEQY
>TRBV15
ATSRGASDGEKLF
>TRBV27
ASSFRGGRGYGYT
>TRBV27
ASSLLDRVDTGELF
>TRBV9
ASSGRYSSYNEQF
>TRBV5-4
ASSTLDRSSYEQY
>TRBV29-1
SRRDSSYEQY
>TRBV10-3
AISDPQGSGANVLT
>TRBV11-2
ASSLTSSRGQGMAYEQY
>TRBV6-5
ASIRDRGSREQY
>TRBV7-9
ASSTRRFISGSNYEQY
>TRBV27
ASSLSGFNEQF
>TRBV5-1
ASSLRDSEQF
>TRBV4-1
ASRLNIQGLNQPQH